The 21 T cell receptor beta chains below were found in one sample sequenced in a study of shared clonotypes between healthy human individuals. Sequencing used immunoSEQ multiplex PCR; TCRdb keeps in-frame clones, though not all of them. The repertoire includes roughly 1.4 million clones, around 98.5% of them detected once, and over 0.3% sits in the top ten. The sequenced material came from naive CD4+ T cells sorted from blood. Stated subset: CD45RA+ positively selected. Receptor source: a young man in good health.

V is TRBV18 and J is TRBJ2-7; 10 positions agree with TRBD2. V lost 6 bases and J lost 12; bases outside the gene matches: 17. The CDR3 consists of 15 residues. Germline CDR1 KGHSH, CDR2 LQKENI. The CDR3 sequence: CASSPTGTSVGSGYF. DNA for the CDR3: TGTGCCAGCTCCCCCACCGGGACTAGCGTAGGATCTGGGTACTTC.

This chain uses TRBV30 with TRBJ2-7; 8 nucleotides match TRBD1. Germline assignment: CDR1 GTSNPN and CDR2 SVGIG (reference sequence). The V and J ends lost 1 base and 4 bases, in that order; junction bases with no gene match: 6. CDR3 length: 14 amino acids. For the CDR3, the DNA is TGTGCCTGGAGTGCCCAGGGGGCTGGGTACGAGCAGTACTTC. Amino acid sequence: CAWSAQGAGYEQYF.

CDR3 in amino acids: CALGRQRGSYEQYF. The DNA of the CDR3 is TGTGCCCTTGGGAGGCAGAGGGGCTCCTACGAGCAGTACTTC. The chain joins TRBV7-9 to TRBJ2-7, with D possibly TRBD2 on 6 matching bases. Trimming removed 11 bases at V and 0 bases at J, with 17 bases between. The V gene's germline CDR1 is SEHNR and CDR2 FQNEAQ (reference sequence). The CDR3 length is 14 residues.

J is TRBJ2-2 and V is TRBV28, with TRBD2 matching over 12 bases. The germline CDR1 and CDR2 sequences are MDHEN and SYDVKM. The V gene end was trimmed by 1 base and the J gene end by 4 bases; junction bases not matched to a gene: 4. The CDR3 consists of 17 residues. The CDR3 nucleotides are TGTGCCAGCAGTTTATTCAGACTAGCGGGAGTCACCGGGGAGCTGTTTTTT. Its translation is CASSLFRLAGVTGELFF.

The chain joins TRBV14 to TRBJ1-2; possible D gene TRBD1, 6 bases. V was pared by 5 bases and J by 0 bases, with 10 bases between. Germline V CDR1 and CDR2: SGHDN, FVKESK. The CDR3 consists of 14 residues. The CDR3 protein is CASSFGQTNYGYTF. The DNA for the CDR3 is TGTGCCAGCAGCTTCGGACAGACTAACTATGGCTACACCTTC.

This clone was recorded only once. The chain recombines TRBV28 with TRBJ1-2, with D uncertain. Between the trimmed V and J ends, which lost 2 bases and 2 bases, there was a span of 9 bases. The CDR3 contains 14 residues. Germline CDR1 and CDR2: MDHEN and SYDVKM. CDR3 coding DNA: TGTGCCAGCAGTTTAGGTGTGAACAACTATGGCTACACCTTC. Protein: CASSLGVNNYGYTF.

The chain recombines TRBV19 with TRBJ1-5, with D unclear. CDR3 size: 16 residues. Germline V gives CDR1 LNHDA, CDR2 SQIVND (reference sequence). Trimming took off 2 bases at V and 4 bases at J, with 15 bases between the two ends. CDR3 bases: TGTGCCAGTAGTATATCGGTTCGCAGACCGAATCAGCCCCAGCATTTT. Amino acid sequence: CASSISVRRPNQPQHF.

Turning to this clone: Other DNA sequences from this sample encode an identical CDR3 as well. V is TRBV28 and J is TRBJ1-1; a weak D match, TRBD1 (6 bases). V was clipped by 3 bases and J by 5 bases, with 13 bases between them. Germline V lookup: CDR1 MDHEN, CDR2 SYDVKM. The CDR3 consists of 14 residues. This chain's CDR3 is CASSLGPRGTEAFF. CDR3 in DNA: TGTGCCAGCAGTTTGGGGCCTAGGGGGACTGAAGCTTTCTTT.

The genes are TRBV29-1 and TRBJ2-1, with 9 nucleotides matching TRBD1. Germline CDR1 is SQVTM and CDR2 is ANQGSEA. This CDR3 spans 12 amino acids. J lost 15 bases, V lost 6 bases, and 12 bases had no gene match. CDR3 nucleotides: TGCAGCGTGACACCTGAGGGACAGGGACCGTTCTTC. This codes for CSVTPEGQGPFF.

This sequence joins TRBV27 and TRBJ2-2, with a possible D match to TRBD2 (6 bases). The germline V and J ends were trimmed by 5 bases and 2 bases, with 24 bases remaining between them. The CDR3 runs 19 residues. Germline CDR1 MNHEY, CDR2 SMNVEV (reference sequence). CDR3 coding DNA: TGTGCCAGCAGTCCACTGAGACCGGGACTGCGGTTAAACACCGGGGAGCTGTTTTTT. It translates to CASSPLRPGLRLNTGELFF.

This sequence joins TRBV9 and TRBJ2-7; 8 bases fit TRBD2. CDR3 length: 14 residues. Germline V gene data show CDR1 as SGDLS and CDR2 as YYNGEE. V lost 5 bases to trimming and J lost 0 bases; unmatched junction nucleotides: 4. DNA of the CDR3: TGTGCCAGCAGTCATAGCGGGGCCTCCTACGAGCAGTACTTC. Protein: CASSHSGASYEQYF.

The V and J genes are TRBV28 and TRBJ2-1; D remains ambiguous. V shed 3 bases and J shed 4 bases, with 7 bases lying between them. Germline assignment: CDR1 MDHEN and CDR2 SYDVKM. The CDR3 has 13 amino acids. CDR3 DNA: TGTGCCAGCAGTTTTGACCCGTACAATGAGCAGTTCTTC. Its translation is CASSFDPYNEQFF.

In this sample, this clone turned up once. In DNA form, the CDR3 reads TGCGCCAGCAGCGAGCGCGGGGGGTCCTCCCAAGAGACCCAGTACTTC. Protein: CASSERGGSSQETQYF. This chain joins TRBV5-1 and TRBJ2-5, with 8 positions matching TRBD2. The CDR3 length is 16 residues. J gave up 1 base and V 4 bases, and 9 bases lay outside the gene matches. The germline V gene has CDR1 SGHRS and CDR2 YFSETQ.

V and J are TRBV29-1 and TRBJ2-3; TRBD1 matches 8 bases. Germline CDR1 SQVTM, CDR2 ANQGSEA. J was trimmed by 6 bases and V by 7 bases; bases with no gene match: 15. The CDR3 sequence is 15 residues long. The CDR3, as DNA: TGCAGCGCTGCCCCCAGGGGGCATAATATGGATACGCAGTATTTT. This encodes CSAAPRGHNMDTQYF.

V gene TRBV10-3 combines with J gene TRBJ2-1; possibly TRBD2 for D (7 bases). The CDR3 covers 12 residues. V was shortened by 4 bases and J by 10 bases, with 11 bases between the two germline ends. Per the germline V gene, CDR1 is ENHRY and CDR2 is SYGVKD. The DNA for the CDR3 is TGTGCCATCAGTGTAGGCGGGGGCGAGCAGTTCTTC. It encodes CAISVGGGEQFF.

This chain joins TRBV18 and TRBJ1-2; 7 bases align to TRBD1. Trimming at V came to 6 bases and at J to 1 base, leaving 8 bases not matched to a gene. The CDR3 extends over 15 amino acids. CDR1 KGHSH and CDR2 LQKENI come from the germline V gene. CDR3 amino acids: CASSPGQILNYGYTF. As DNA, the CDR3 is TGTGCCAGCTCTCCGGGACAGATCCTTAACTATGGCTACACCTTC.

This CDR3 reads CASSQSDKGQETQYF. The CDR3 nucleotides are TGCGCCAGCAGTCAATCGGACAAGGGGCAAGAGACCCAGTACTTC. The rearrangement joins TRBV23-1 to TRBJ2-5, with TRBD1 as a possible D gene (5 bases). TRBV23-1 is sorted into the ORF group, with uncertain function. V was clipped by 0 bases and J by 2 bases, with 10 bases between them. CDR3 length equals 15 residues.

This clone was seen once. The chain links TRBV14 to TRBJ2-7; 10 bases are shared with TRBD1. This CDR3 contains 15 residues. Trimming at V came to 5 bases and at J to 3 bases, leaving 7 bases not matched to a gene. CDR1 is SGHDN, CDR2 FVKESK, per germline. The CDR3 DNA reads TGTGCCAGCAGCAACCGGGACAGGGGTGTCTACGAGCAGTACTTC. Translation gives CASSNRDRGVYEQYF. The complete variable domain, with remaining parts taken from reference TRBV14 and TRBJ2-7, reads EAGVTQFPSHSVIEKGQTVTLRCDPISGHDNLYWYRRVMGKEIKFLLHFVKESKQDESGMPNNRFLAERTGGTYSTLKVQPAELEDSGVYFCASSNRDRGVYEQYFGPGTRLTVT.

A remark on this clone: Other DNA sequences in this sample translate to the same CDR3. The chain is built from TRBV14 and TRBJ2-3, with unresolved D. The CDR3 totals 12 residues. CDR1 SGHDN and CDR2 FVKESK come from the germline V gene. Trimming took off 1 base at V and 4 bases at J, with 3 bases between the two ends. The CDR3 spells CASSQVADTQYF. Here the CDR3 DNA reads TGTGCCAGCAGCCAAGTAGCAGATACGCAGTATTTT.

The rearrangement uses TRBV5-1 and TRBJ1-1, with D hard to call. CDR3 length: 16 amino acids. Germline lookup yields CDR1 SGHRS and CDR2 YFSETQ. V lost 5 bases to trimming and J lost 1 base, with 18 bases between them. The CDR3 spells CASSPTLGRANTEAFF. CDR3 nucleotides: TGCGCCAGCAGTCCAACGTTGGGGAGAGCGAACACTGAAGCTTTCTTT.

The rearrangement links TRBV15 to TRBJ2-7, with D possibly TRBD2 on 5 matching bases. CDR3 length equals 14 residues. Germline CDR1 is LNHNV and CDR2 is YYDKDF (reference sequence). The V end was cut by 3 bases, the J end by 0 bases, with 9 bases between. CDR3 protein: CATSSQRNSYEQYF. DNA of the CDR3: TGTGCCACCAGCAGCCAGCGGAACTCCTACGAGCAGTACTTC.